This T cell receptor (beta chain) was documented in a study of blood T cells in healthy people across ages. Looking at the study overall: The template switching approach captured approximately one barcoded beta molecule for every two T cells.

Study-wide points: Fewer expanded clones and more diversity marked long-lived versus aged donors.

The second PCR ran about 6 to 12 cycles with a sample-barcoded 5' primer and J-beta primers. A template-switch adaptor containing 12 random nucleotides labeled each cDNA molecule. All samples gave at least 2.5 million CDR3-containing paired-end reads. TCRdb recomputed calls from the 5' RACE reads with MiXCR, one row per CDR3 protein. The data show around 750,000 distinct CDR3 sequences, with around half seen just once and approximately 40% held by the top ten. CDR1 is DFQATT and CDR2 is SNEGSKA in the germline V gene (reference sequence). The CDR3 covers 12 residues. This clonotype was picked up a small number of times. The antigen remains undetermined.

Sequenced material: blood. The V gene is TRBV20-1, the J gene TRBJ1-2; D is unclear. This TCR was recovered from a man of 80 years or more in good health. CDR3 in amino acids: CISLSPVYGYTF. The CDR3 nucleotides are TGCATATCTTTGAGTCCCGTGTATGGCTACACCTTC.